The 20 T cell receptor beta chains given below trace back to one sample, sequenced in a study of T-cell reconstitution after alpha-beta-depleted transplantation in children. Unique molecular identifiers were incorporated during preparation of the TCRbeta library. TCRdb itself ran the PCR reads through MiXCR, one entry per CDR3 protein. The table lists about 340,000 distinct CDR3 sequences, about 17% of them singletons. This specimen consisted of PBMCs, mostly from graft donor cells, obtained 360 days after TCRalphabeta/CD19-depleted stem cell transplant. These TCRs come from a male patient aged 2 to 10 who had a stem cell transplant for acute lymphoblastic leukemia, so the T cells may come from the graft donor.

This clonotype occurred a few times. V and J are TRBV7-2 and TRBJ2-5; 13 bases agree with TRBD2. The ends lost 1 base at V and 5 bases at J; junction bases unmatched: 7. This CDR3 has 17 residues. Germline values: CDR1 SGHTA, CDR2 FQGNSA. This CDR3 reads CASSLVLLAGGRETQYF. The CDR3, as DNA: TGTGCCAGCAGCTTAGTGTTACTAGCGGGAGGGCGTGAGACCCAGTACTTC. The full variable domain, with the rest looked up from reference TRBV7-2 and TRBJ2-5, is GAGVSQSPSNKVTEKGKDVELRCDPISGHTALYWYRQSLGQGLEFLIYFQGNSAPDKSGLPSDRFSAERTGGSVSTLTIQRTQQEDSAVYLCASSLVLLAGGRETQYFGPGTRLLVL.

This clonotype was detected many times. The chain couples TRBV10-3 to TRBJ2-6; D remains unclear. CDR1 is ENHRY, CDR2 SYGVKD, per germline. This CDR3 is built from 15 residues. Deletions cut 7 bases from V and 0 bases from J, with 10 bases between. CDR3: CAITDGVSGANVLTF. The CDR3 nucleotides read TGTGCCATCACCGACGGTGTCTCTGGGGCCAACGTCCTGACTTTC.

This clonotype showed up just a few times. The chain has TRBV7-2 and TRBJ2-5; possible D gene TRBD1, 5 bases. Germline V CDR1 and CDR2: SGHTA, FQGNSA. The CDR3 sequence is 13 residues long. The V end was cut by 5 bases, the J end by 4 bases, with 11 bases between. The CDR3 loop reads CASSELGVETQYF. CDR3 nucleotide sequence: TGTGCCAGCAGCGAATTAGGGGTAGAGACCCAGTACTTC.

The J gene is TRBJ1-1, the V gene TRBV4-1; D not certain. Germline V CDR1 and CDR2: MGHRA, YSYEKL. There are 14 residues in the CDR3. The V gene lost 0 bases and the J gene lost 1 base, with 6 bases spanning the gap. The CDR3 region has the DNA TGCGCCAGCAGCCAAGAGAGAGGGAACACTGAAGCTTTCTTT. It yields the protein CASSQERGNTEAFF.

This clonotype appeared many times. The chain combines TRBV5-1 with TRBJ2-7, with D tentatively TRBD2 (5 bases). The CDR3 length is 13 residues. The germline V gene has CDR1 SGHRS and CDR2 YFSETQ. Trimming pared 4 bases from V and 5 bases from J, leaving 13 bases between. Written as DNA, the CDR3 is TGCGCCAGCAGCCTCGGACTCTTAGACGAGCAGTACTTC. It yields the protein CASSLGLLDEQYF.

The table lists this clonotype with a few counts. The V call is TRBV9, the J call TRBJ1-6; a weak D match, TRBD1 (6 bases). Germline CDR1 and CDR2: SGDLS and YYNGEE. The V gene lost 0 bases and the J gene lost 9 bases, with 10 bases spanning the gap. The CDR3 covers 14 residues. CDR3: CASSVEDRGSPLHF. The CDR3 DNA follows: TGTGCCAGCAGCGTAGAGGACAGAGGTTCACCCCTCCACTTT.

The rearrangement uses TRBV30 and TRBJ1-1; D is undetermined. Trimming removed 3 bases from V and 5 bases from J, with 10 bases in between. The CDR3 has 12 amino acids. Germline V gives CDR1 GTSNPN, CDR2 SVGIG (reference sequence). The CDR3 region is CAWSPLATEAFF. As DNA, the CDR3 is TGTGCCTGGAGCCCCCTAGCTACTGAAGCTTTCTTT.

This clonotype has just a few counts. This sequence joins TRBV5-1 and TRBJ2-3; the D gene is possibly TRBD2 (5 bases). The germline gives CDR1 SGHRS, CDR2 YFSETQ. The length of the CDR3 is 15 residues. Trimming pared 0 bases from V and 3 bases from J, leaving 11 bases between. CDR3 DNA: TGCGCCAGCAGCTTGGCCACTTTAGCGACAGATACGCAGTATTTT. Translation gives CASSLATLATDTQYF. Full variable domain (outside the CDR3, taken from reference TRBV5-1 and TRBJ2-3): KAGVTQTPRYLIKTRGQQVTLSCSPISGHRSVSWYQQTPGQGLQFLFEYFSETQRNKGNFPGRFSGRQFSNSRSEMNVSTLELGDSALYLCASSLATLATDTQYFGPGTRLTVL.

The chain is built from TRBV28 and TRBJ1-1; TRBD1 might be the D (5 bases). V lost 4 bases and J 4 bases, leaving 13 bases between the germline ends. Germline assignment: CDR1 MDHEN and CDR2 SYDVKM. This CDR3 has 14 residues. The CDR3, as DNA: TGTGCCAGCAGTTATCGGGGGGGTATCACTGAAGCTTTCTTT. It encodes CASSYRGGITEAFF.

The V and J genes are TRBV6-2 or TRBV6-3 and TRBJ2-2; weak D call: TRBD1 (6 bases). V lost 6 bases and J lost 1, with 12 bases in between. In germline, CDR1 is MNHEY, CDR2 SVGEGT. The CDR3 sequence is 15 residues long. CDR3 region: CASRLGAGNTGELFF. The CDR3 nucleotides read TGTGCCAGCAGACTGGGGGCGGGGAACACCGGGGAGCTGTTTTTT.

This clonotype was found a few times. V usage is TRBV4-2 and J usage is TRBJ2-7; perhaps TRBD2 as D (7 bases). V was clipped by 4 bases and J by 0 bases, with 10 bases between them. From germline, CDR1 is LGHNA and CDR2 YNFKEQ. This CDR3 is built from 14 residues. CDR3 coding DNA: TGTGCCAGCAGCCTAGGGGGGGCCTCCTACGAGCAGTACTTC. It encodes CASSLGGASYEQYF.

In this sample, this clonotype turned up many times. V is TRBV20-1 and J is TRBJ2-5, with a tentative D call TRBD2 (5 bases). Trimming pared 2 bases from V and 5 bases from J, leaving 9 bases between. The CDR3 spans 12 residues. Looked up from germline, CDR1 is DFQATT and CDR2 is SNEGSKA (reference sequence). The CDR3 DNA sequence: TGCAGTGCTAGATCCCCGGGGGAGACCCAGTACTTC. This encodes CSARSPGETQYF.

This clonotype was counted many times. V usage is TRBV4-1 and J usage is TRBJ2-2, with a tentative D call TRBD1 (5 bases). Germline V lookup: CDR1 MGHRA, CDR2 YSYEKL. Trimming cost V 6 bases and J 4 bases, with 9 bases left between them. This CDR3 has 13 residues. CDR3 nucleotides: TGCGCCAGCAGACGACAGACCACCGGGGAGCTGTTTTTT. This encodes CASRRQTTGELFF.

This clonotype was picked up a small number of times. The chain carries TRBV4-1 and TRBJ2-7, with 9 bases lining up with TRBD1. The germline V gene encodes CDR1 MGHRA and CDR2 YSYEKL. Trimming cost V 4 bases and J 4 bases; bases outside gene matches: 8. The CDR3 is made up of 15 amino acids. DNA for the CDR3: TGCGCCAGCAGCCCCAACGACAGGGGGGGTTACGAGCAGTACTTC. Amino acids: CASSPNDRGGYEQYF.

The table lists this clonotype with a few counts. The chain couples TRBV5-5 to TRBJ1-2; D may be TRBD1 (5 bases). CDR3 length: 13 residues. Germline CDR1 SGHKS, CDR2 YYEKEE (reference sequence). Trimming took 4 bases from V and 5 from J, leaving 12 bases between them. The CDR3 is CASSPDTLYGYTF. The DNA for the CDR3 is TGTGCCAGCAGCCCGGACACCCTGTATGGCTACACCTTC.

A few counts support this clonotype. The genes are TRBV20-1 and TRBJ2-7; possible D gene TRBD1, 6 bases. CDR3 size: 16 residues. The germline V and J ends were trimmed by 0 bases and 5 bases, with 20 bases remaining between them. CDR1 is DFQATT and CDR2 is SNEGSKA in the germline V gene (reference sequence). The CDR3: CSARDSGNGGSNEQYF. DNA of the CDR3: TGCAGTGCTAGAGATTCTGGAAATGGGGGCTCTAACGAGCAGTACTTC.

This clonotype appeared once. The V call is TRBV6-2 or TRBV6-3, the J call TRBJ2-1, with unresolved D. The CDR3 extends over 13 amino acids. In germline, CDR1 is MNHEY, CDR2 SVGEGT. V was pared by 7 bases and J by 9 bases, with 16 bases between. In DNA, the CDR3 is TGTGCCAGCAACTTAGAACTGGTCGGTGAGCAGTTCTTC. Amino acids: CASNLELVGEQFF.

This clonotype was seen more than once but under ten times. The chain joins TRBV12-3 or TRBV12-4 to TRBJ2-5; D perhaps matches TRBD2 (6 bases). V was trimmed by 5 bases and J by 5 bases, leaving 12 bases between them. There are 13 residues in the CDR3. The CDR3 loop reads CASSGGIRETQYF. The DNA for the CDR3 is TGTGCCAGCAGTGGCGGGATTCGGGAGACCCAGTACTTC.

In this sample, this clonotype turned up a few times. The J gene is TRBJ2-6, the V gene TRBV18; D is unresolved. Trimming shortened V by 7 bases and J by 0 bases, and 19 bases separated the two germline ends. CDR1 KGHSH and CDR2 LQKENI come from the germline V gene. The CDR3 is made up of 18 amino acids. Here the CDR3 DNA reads TGTGCCAGCTTCTCCACACCCACTCCTCTCTCTGGGGCCAACGTCCTGACTTTC. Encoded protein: CASFSTPTPLSGANVLTF.

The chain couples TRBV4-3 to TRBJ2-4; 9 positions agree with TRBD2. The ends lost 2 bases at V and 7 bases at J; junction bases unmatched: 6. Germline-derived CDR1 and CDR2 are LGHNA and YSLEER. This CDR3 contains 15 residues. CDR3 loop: CASSQNSGSVNIQYF. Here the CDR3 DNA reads TGCGCCAGCAGCCAAAATAGCGGGAGTGTGAACATTCAGTACTTC.